The clone carrying this T cell receptor (beta chain) appeared many times. Its antigen is still unknown. TCRdb re-analysed the reads in MiXCR, keeping a single row per CDR3 protein. The repertoire holds under 250,000 distinct CDR3 sequences, roughly 6.5% seen once, with 5.5% to 6.5% in the top ten. This sample is drawn from a study of T cell repertoires in cytomegalovirus infection. Across the whole study: It was the public TCR beta signatures that indicated both CMV infection and matching HLA type. Study-wide results and limits: The study identified carriers of CMV plus the relevant HLA from cumulative public TCR beta family frequency.

The CDR3 length is 15 residues. Per the germline V gene, CDR1 is DFQATT and CDR2 is SNEGSKA (reference sequence). With 1 base clipped from V and 1 base from J, the junction kept 4 bases outside the gene matches. The receptor was isolated from a human donor in good health (CMV status not recorded). Some clones in this sample may be carry-over from other donors' samples. Sequencing input: PBMCs. This rearrangement joins TRBV20-1 to TRBJ1-1; 9 bases align to TRBD1. DNA of the CDR3: TGCAGTGCTAGAGGGACAGGGGATGAGAACACTGAAGCTTTCTTT. Protein sequence: CSARGTGDENTEAFF.